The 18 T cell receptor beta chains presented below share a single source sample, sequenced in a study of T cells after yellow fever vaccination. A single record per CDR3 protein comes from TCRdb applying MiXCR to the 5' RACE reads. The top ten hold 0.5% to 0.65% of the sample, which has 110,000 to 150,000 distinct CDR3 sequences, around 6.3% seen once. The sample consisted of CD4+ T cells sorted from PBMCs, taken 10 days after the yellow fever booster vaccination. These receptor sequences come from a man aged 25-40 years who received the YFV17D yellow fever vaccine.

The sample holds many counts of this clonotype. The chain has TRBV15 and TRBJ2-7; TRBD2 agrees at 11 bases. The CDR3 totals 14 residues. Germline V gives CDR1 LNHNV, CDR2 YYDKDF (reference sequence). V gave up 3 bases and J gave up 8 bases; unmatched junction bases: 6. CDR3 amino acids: CATSRTSGKFQQYF. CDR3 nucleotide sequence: TGTGCCACCAGCAGGACTAGCGGGAAATTCCAGCAGTACTTC.

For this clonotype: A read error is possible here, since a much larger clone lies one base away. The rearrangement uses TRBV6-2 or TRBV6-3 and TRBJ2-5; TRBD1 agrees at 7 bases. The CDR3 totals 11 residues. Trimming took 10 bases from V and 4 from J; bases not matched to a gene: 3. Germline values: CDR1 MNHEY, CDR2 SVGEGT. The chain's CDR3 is CANAGGETQYF. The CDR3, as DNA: TGTGCCAATGCAGGGGGAGAGACCCAGTACTTC.

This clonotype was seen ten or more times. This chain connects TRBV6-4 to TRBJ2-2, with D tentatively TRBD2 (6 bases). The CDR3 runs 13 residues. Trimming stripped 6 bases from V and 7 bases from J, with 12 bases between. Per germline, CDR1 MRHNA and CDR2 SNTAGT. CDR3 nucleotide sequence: TGTGCCAGCAGAATGACGGGGGACGGGGAGCTGTTTTTT. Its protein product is CASRMTGDGELFF.

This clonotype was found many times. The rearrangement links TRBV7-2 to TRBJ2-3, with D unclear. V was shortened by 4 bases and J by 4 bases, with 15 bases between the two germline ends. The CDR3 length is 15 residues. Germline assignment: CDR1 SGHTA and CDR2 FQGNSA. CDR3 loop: CASSSSGWEADTQYF. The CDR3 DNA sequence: TGTGCCAGCAGCTCCTCCGGGTGGGAAGCAGATACGCAGTATTTT.

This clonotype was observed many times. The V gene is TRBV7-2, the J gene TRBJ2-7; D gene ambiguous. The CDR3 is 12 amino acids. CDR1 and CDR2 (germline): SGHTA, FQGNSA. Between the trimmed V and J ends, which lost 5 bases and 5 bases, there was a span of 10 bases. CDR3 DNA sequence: TGTGCCAGCAGCCCCACCCGAGACGAGCAGTACTTC. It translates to CASSPTRDEQYF.

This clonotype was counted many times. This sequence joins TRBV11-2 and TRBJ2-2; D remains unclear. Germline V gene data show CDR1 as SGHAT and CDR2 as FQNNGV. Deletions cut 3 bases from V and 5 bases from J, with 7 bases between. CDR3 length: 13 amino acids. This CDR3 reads CASSFLRTGELFF. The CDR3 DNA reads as TGTGCCAGCAGCTTCTTGAGGACCGGGGAGCTGTTTTTT.

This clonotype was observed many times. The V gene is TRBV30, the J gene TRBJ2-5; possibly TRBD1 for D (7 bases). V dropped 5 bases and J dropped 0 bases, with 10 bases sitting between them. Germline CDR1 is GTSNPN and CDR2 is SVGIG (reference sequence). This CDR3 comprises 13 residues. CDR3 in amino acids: CAWAGTDQETQYF. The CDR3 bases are TGTGCCTGGGCGGGGACAGACCAAGAGACCCAGTACTTC.

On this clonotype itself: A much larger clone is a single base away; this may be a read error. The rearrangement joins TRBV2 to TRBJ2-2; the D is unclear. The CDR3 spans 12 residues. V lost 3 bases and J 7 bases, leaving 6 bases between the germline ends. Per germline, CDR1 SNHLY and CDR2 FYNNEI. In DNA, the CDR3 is TGTGCCAGCAGTGACCAACTCGGGGAGCTGTTTTTT. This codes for CASSDQLGELFF. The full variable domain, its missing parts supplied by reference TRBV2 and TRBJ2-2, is EPEVTQTPSHQVTQMGQEVILRCVPISNHLYFYWYRQILGQKVEFLVSFYNNEISEKSEIFDDQFSVERPDGSNFTLKIRSTKLEDSAMYFCASSDQLGELFFGEGSRLTVL.

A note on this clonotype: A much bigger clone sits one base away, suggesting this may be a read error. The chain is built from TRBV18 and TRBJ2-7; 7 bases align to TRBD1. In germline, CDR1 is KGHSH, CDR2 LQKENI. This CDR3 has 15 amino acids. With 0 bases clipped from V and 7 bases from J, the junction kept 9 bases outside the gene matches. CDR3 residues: CASSPPETGMREQYF. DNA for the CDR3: TGTGCCAGCTCACCACCCGAGACAGGGATGAGAGAGCAGTACTTC. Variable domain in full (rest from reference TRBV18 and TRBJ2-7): NAGVMQNPRHLVRRRGQEARLRCSPMKGHSHVYWYRQLPEEGLKFMVYLQKENIIDESGMPKERFSAEFPKEGPSILRIQQVVRGDSAAYFCASSPPETGMREQYFGPGTRLTVT.

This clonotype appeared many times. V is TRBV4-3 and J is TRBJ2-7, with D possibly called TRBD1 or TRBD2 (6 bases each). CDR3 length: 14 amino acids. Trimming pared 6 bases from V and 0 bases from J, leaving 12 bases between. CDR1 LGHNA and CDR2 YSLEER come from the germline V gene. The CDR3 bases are TGCGCCAGCAGTGCGGGACATCACTCCTACGAGCAGTACTTC. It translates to CASSAGHHSYEQYF.

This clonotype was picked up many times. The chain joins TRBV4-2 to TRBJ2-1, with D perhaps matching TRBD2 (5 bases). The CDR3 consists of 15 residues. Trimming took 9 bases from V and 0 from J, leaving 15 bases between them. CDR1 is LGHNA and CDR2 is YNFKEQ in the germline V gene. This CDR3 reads CASRPPGSSYNEQFF. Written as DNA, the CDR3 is TGTGCCAGTAGGCCTCCGGGGAGCTCCTACAATGAGCAGTTCTTC.

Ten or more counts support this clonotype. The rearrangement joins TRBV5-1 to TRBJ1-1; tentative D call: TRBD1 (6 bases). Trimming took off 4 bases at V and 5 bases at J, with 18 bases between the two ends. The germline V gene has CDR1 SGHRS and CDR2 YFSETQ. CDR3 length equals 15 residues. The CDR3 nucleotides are TGCGCCAGCAGCGTGGAGGGGGGAGAGAGGACTGAAGCTTTCTTT. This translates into CASSVEGGERTEAFF.

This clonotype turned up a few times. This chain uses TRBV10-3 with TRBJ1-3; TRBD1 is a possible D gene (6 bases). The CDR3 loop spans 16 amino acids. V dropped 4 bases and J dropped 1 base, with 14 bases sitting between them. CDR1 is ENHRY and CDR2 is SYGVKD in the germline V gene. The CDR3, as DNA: TGTGCCATCAGTGCCGGGGGCAGGTCTTCTGGAAACACCATATATTTT. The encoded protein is CAISAGGRSSGNTIYF.

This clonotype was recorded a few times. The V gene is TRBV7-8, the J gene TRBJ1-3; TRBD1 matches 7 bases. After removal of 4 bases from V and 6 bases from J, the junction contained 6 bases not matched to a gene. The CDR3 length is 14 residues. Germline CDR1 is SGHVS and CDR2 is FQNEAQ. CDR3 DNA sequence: TGTGCCAGCAGCTCACAGGGGCTCATAAACACCATATATTTT. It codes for CASSSQGLINTIYF.

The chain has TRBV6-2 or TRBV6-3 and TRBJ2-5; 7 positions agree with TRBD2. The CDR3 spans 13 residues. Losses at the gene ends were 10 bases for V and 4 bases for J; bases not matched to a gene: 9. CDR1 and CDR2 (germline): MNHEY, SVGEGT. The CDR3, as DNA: TGTGCCACCGCGACACTAGCGCGAGAGACCCAGTACTTC. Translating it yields CATATLARETQYF.

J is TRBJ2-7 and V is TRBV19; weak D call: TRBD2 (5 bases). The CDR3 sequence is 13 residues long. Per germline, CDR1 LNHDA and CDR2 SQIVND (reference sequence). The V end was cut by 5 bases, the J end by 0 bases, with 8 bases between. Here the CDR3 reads CASSPDFSYEQYF. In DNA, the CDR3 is TGTGCCAGTAGTCCGGACTTCTCCTACGAGCAGTACTTC. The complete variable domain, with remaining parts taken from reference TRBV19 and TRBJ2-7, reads DGGITQSPKYLFRKEGQNVTLSCEQNLNHDAMYWYRQDPGQGLRLIYYSQIVNDFQKGDIAEGYSVSREKKESFPLTVTSAQKNPTAFYLCASSPDFSYEQYFGPGTRLTVT.

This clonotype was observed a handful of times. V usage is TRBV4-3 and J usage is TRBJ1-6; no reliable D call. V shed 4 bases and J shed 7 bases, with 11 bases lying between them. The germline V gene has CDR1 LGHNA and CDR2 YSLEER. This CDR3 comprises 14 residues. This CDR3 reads CASSLAHQNSPLHF. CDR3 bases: TGCGCCAGCAGCCTTGCCCACCAAAATTCACCCCTCCACTTT.

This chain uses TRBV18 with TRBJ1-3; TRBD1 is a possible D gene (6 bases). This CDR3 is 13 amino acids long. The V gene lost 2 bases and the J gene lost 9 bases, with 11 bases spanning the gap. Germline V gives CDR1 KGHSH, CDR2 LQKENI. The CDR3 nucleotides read TGTGCCAGCTCACCAGGACAGTCTCGCACCATATATTTT. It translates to CASSPGQSRTIYF.